This TCR beta chain was documented in a study of blood T cells in healthy people across ages (dated by TCRdb to the mid-2010s). Regarding the study in general: In model experiments, template switching captured roughly one uniquely barcoded TCR beta cDNA molecule for every two T cells. Using deep sequencing normalized with unique cDNA molecular identifiers, the study measured how TCR beta repertoire diversity changes with age. Four age groups were formed from the donors: young (average approximately 15 years), middle-aged (more than 35), aged (about 62) and long-lived (less than 85). Donors of different ages were randomly distributed across sequencing lanes to avoid experimental bias. Two additional independent replicas of 1 million unique cDNA reads from the same blood draw were analyzed for two donors (one aged 18 to 29 and one aged 80 or older). General conclusions and limits of the study: Compared with the aged group, more naive CD4+ T cells, fewer expanded clones and increased TCR diversity were shown by the long-lived group, suggesting age selection. There was a strong correlation between observed TCR beta diversity and the percentage of naive T cells measured by flow cytometry. Estimates of total diversity based on one million sequenced T cells were regarded as lower bounds and as underestimates. Conclusive comparison of naive and antigen-experienced compartments was prevented by the profiling of bulk unsorted PBMCs. As age increased, observed TCR beta diversity per million T cells dropped in a roughly linear way, and a significant reduction was already evident by age approximately 40. Because the CMV infection status of the donors was unknown, age-related changes in expanded clonotypes may potentially have been confounded.

Systemically healthy Caucasian individuals from Russia, around 39 in total and aged about 6 to 95 years, were included as donors. Each donor gave ten milliliters of peripheral blood, collected into EDTA-treated Vacutainer tubes. PBMCs were isolated by Ficoll-Paque density-gradient centrifugation, with at least 6 million obtained per sample. Trizol reagent was used to extract total RNA from PBMCs, with at least 5 micrograms per sample. Naive CD45RAhigh/CD27high T cell percentages were measured by flow cytometry on a PBMC aliquot from every donor. For CDR1 and CDR2, the germline V gene (reference sequence) lists SEHNR and FQNEAQ. Inclusive of the bounding cysteine and phenylalanine, the CDR3 is 16 residues long. The DNA shown is the 48-base CDR3, in frame from base 1. V and J are truncated by 6 bases and 4 bases respectively, leaving an intervening sequence of 19 bases. This clonotype showed up many times. Which antigen it targets is not known. No base qualities exist here, and no much larger clone lies one base off it.

Libraries were prepared through 5' RACE. A second roughly 7 to 12 cycle PCR used a sample-barcoded 5' primer and a J-beta primer mix. A template-switch 5' adaptor carrying 12 random nucleotides introduced a unique molecular identifier onto each TCR beta cDNA molecule. Each sample yielded at least 2.5 million CDR3-containing paired-end reads. First-strand cDNA synthesis was performed from all RNA using the Mint cDNA synthesis kit, with priming by a TRBC-specific oligonucleotide. All cDNA was treated with uracil-DNA glycosylase and then went through a first 18-cycle PCR with the universal primers M1SS and BC2_uni_R. As for the authors' bioinformatics: For normalization, 1 million high-quality reads were randomly selected from each sample, with every read carrying a distinct molecular identifier. Instead of being binned into consensus sequences, reads that shared molecular identifiers were thrown out. CDR3 identification, clonotype clustering and error correction used MiTCR with a Q25 quality threshold and the strictest error-elimination algorithm. A nonparametric unseen species model using Euler transformation provided a lower-bound estimate of total TCR beta diversity. In TCRdb, the public reads were trimmed at Q25 with fastp and aligned with MiXCR, with productive beta chains retained. CDR3 protein duplicates are merged, each entry listing the most common genes and DNA. In this record, the V and J calls reflect TCRdb's handling and not the investigators' own analysis. This sample gives fewer than 2 million distinct CDR3 sequences in total; around 40% of them show up just once. The biggest ten clones account for around 23% of the sample.

The chain links TRBV7-9 with TRBJ2-1; a tentative D call is TRBD1 (6 bases match). The clonotype was recovered from a human donor in good health. The specimen was blood. CDR3 sequence: CASSSVSGTTYNEQFF. The nucleotides read TGTGCCAGCAGTTCAGTCTCCGGGACAACTTACAATGAGCAGTTCTTC.